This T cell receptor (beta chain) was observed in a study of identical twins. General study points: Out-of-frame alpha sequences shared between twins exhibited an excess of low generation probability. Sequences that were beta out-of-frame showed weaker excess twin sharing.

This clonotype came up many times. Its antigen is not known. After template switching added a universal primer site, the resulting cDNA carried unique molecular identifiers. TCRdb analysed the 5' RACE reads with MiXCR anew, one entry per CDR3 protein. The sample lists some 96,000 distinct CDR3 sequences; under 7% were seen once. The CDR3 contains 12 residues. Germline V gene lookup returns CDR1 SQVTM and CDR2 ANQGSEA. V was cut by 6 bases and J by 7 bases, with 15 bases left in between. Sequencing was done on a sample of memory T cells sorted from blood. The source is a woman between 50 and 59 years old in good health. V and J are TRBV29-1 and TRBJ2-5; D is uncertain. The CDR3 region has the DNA TGCAGCGTAGACTCGGGCCCGGGGACCCAGTACTTC. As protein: CSVDSGPGTQYF.